Listed below are T cell receptor beta chains from one sample, sequenced in a study of T cells in Graves' hyperthyroidism and ophthalmopathy. TCRdb independently ran MiXCR on the multiplex PCR reads; one entry per CDR3 protein. The sample has around 250,000 distinct CDR3 sequences; roughly 14% are singletons. The source material was blood. The receptors stem from a woman in her thirties or forties with Graves' hyperthyroidism that later progressed to Graves' ophthalmopathy. The CDR3 runs from the conserved cysteine through the conserved F or W. D genes are given only for firm matches. Clone size is stated in some rows and not others, as once, few, many or a class when expanded.

abundance	d_gene	v_gene	j_gene	CDR3nt	CDR3aa
.	TRBD1	TRBV19	TRBJ2-5	TGTGCCAGTAGTACCCGGACAGGGCTAGAGACCCAGTACTTC	CASSTRTGLETQYF
many	.	TRBV20-1	TRBJ2-3	TGCAGTGCTAGCGGGGTCCCAGATACGCAGTATTTT	CSASGVPDTQYF
.	TRBD2	TRBV27	TRBJ2-7	TGTGCCAGCAGTTTGGTGGCTAGCGGGATAGCCTACGAGCAGTACTTC	CASSLVASGIAYEQYF
many	TRBD1	TRBV20-1	TRBJ1-2	TGCAGTGCTAGCGGACAGGGGGCAGGCTACACCTTC	CSASGQGAGYTF
many	.	TRBV28	TRBJ2-3	TGTGCCAGCAGTTTACCCAAGGGATCCACAGATACGCAGTATTTT	CASSLPKGSTDTQYF
many	.	TRBV28	TRBJ1-4	TGTGCCAGCATTTCTCCAGCAACTAATGAAAAACTGTTTTTT	CASISPATNEKLFF
few	TRBD1	TRBV6-1	TRBJ1-4	TGTGCCAGCAGTCGACAGGGGAGAGATGAAAAACTGTTTTTT	CASSRQGRDEKLFF
.	.	TRBV2	TRBJ2-2	TGTGCCAGCAGTGTGGCAGCGAACACCGGGGAGCTGTTTTTT	CASSVAANTGELFF
few	TRBD1	TRBV19	TRBJ2-2	TGTGCCGCCTGGGACAGCAACACCGGGGAGCTGTTTTTT	CAAWDSNTGELFF
many	.	TRBV3-1	TRBJ1-1	TGTGCCAGCAGCCAAGTTTTTATGGATGCTGAAGCTTTCTTT	CASSQVFMDAEAFF